The source of this T cell receptor beta chain is a study of beta chain features in type 1 diabetes. Study summary: There were some 98 million sorted cells examined across all samples. Points from the study as a whole: Sampled from patients, naive, central memory and Treg TCRB repertoires appeared more similar than those sampled from healthy donors. The study left unresolved whether HLA type influences TCRB rearrangement.

Sorting based on CD45RO/CCR7/CD25/CD127/CD95/CD27 separated CD4+ naive, central memory, regulatory and stem cell-like memory cells. This clone was seen only a few times. The antigen remains unidentified. The CDR3 length is 16 residues. What was sequenced were expressed TCRB transcripts, since all of the isolated RNA had been reverse transcribed. TCRdb's table, derived via immunoSEQ multiplex PCR, lists solely in-frame clones and lacks some. The sample includes 200,000 to 250,000 clones, 27% of them seen just once. Specimen: central memory CD4+ T cells from blood. The origin of this receptor is a man aged 25 to 40 in good health. The chain links TRBV21-1 to TRBJ2-1. TRBV21-1 has pseudogene status. The CDR3 DNA is TGTGCCAGCAGCAATCTAAGGGCGAGCTCCTACAATGAGCAGTTCTTC. Its protein is CASSNLRASSYNEQFF.